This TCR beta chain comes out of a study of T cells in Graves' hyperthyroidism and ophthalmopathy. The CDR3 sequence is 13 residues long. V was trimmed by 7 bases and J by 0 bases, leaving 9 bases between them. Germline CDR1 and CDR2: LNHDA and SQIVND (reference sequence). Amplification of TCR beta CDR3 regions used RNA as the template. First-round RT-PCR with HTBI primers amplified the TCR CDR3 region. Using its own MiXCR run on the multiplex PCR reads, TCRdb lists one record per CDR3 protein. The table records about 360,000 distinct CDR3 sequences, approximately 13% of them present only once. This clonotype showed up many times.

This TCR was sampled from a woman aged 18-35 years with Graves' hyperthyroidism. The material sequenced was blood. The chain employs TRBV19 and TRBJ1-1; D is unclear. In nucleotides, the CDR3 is TGTGCCAGTACGCACACATTGAACACTGAAGCTTTCTTT. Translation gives CASTHTLNTEAFF.